A selection of T cell receptor beta chains follows, all from one sample in a study of blood T cell repertoires in COVID-19. Sequencing used immunoSEQ multiplex PCR; TCRdb keeps in-frame clones, though not all of them. Here the sample spans approximately 300,000 clones, roughly 85% being singletons. The sequencing sample was made of PBMCs or T cells enriched from blood (not recorded which). These receptors came from a woman aged 25 to 39 who had recovered from COVID-19. CDR3s include the opening cysteine and the closing phenylalanine or tryptophan. A D gene is named only where the DNA matches it firmly. Size values are once, few and many counts, or a class for expanded clones, and some rows have none.

cdr3_nt	cdr3_aa	v_call	cdr3_length	j_call	d_call	clone_size
TGTGCCAGCAGCTTGGAGGGACTCAGCTACACTGAAGCTTTCTTT	CASSLEGLSYTEAFF	TRBV5-5	15	TRBJ1-1	.	.
TGTGCCAGCAGTTTAGGCGATTTAGCTTTCTTT	CASSLGDLAFF	TRBV12-3/TRBV12-4	11	TRBJ1-1	.	.
TGTGCCAGCAGCCGGACAGTGAACACTGAAGCTTTCTTT	CASSRTVNTEAFF	TRBV27	13	TRBJ1-1	.	.
TGTGCCAGCAGTGCCTCCTTCCTTGGCTACACCTTC	CASSASFLGYTF	TRBV2	12	TRBJ1-2	.	.
TGTGCCAGCAGTTACTCAGGACAGGGGTTCGGATCACCCCTCCACTTT	CASSYSGQGFGSPLHF	TRBV6-5	16	TRBJ1-6	TRBD1	few
TGTGCCAGCTCACCTACCGCGGGACTTTTGTTTTTT	CASSPTAGLLFF	TRBV18	12	TRBJ1-4	.	.
TGTGCCATCAGCTCCACGGGAGGGCTTTTAGGCGAAAAACTGTTTTTT	CAISSTGGLLGEKLFF	TRBV10-3	16	TRBJ1-4	.	.
TGTGCCAGCAGTCCCTACAGGGTCGGTGAGCAGTTCTTC	CASSPYRVGEQFF	TRBV12-3/TRBV12-4	13	TRBJ2-1	.	.
TGTGCCAGCAGCCACTCGGGGTCGGAAAAACTGTTTTTT	CASSHSGSEKLFF	TRBV3-1/TRBV3-2	13	TRBJ1-4	.	once
TGTGCCAGTAGTATTGGCGGGGGGGCCAATGAGCAGTTCTTC	CASSIGGGANEQFF	TRBV19	14	TRBJ2-1	TRBD2	.
TGTGCCAGCAGCACCCAGGGGGCTCGCTCTGGAAACACCATATATTTT	CASSTQGARSGNTIYF	TRBV13	16	TRBJ1-3	TRBD1	.
TGTGCCAGCAGCCAAGACGCGGGTGGAGTTTCGCAGTATTTT	CASSQDAGGVSQYF	TRBV3-1/TRBV3-2	14	TRBJ2-3	.	.
TGTGCCAGCAGCTTAGGATCCGAGGGTAACGAGCAGTTCTTC	CASSLGSEGNEQFF	TRBV11-3	14	TRBJ2-1	.	.
TGTGCCAGCAGTGAACGACCGGGGTGGGGCACCGGGGAGCTGTTTTTT	CASSERPGWGTGELFF	TRBV2	16	TRBJ2-2	.	.
TGTGCCAGCAGCCAGGACAGGGGCGCAGATACGCAGTATTTT	CASSQDRGADTQYF	TRBV14	14	TRBJ2-3	TRBD1	.
TGTGCCAGCAGCTACCGGGACAGGGCCCGAGAGACCCAGTACTTC	CASSYRDRARETQYF	TRBV7-9	15	TRBJ2-5	TRBD1	.
TGTGCCAGCAGTGAAGCGGCAGGGTTGCGCTCTGGAAACACCATATATTTT	CASSEAAGLRSGNTIYF	TRBV2	17	TRBJ1-3	.	.
TGTGCCTGGAGCAGGGGGTTGGGGGAGCAAGAGACCCAGTACTTC	CAWSRGLGEQETQYF	TRBV30	15	TRBJ2-5	TRBD1	.
TGCGCCAGCAGCTTGGGACAGGGGGTTTTCGACTATGGCTACACCTTC	CASSLGQGVFDYGYTF	TRBV5-1	16	TRBJ1-2	TRBD1	.
TGTGCCAGCAGCGTACAGGGCAACTATGGCTACACCTTC	CASSVQGNYGYTF	TRBV3-1/TRBV3-2	13	TRBJ1-2	.	.
TGTGCCTGGAATGTACAGGGACCCATGGGAGCTAACTATGGCTACACCTTC	CAWNVQGPMGANYGYTF	TRBV30	17	TRBJ1-2	.	.
TGTGCCAGCAGCCCCCGGAGTCGGGGGGAGTCCTACGAGCAGTACTTC	CASSPRSRGESYEQYF	TRBV5-6	16	TRBJ2-7	TRBD2	once
TGTGCCAGCAGTGGAGGGTATAATTCACCCCTCCACTTT	CASSGGYNSPLHF	TRBV12-3/TRBV12-4	13	TRBJ1-6	.	.
TGTGCCAGCAGCTTCGACAGGGGGATTAACTATGGCTACACCTTC	CASSFDRGINYGYTF	TRBV7-9	15	TRBJ1-2	TRBD1	.
TGTGCCAGCAGTTACCAGGGGGCGCGGACAGGCACCATATATTTT	CASSYQGARTGTIYF	TRBV6-5	15	TRBJ1-3	TRBD1	.
TGTGCCTGGAGTGTTCAGGGGGCAGGGGGCTACACCTTC	CAWSVQGAGGYTF	TRBV30	13	TRBJ1-2	TRBD1	.
TGTGCCAGCAGCCTACAGAATAGCAATCAGCCCCAGCATTTT	CASSLQNSNQPQHF	TRBV7-9	14	TRBJ1-5	.	.
TGTGCCATCAGACAGAAGAACACTGAAGCTTTCTTT	CAIRQKNTEAFF	TRBV10-3	12	TRBJ1-1	.	.
TGCGCCAGCAGCCAAGGAGTACAGGCGGGGAAACTGTTTTTT	CASSQGVQAGKLFF	TRBV4-3	14	TRBJ1-4	.	.
TGTGCCAGCAGCGCAGCGAGGAGGCAGGGGGAGAGTGAGCAGTTCTTC	CASSAARRQGESEQFF	TRBV9	16	TRBJ2-1	TRBD1	.
TGTGCCAGCAGCTTAACCCCCTGGCGGGACACTGAAGCTTTCTTT	CASSLTPWRDTEAFF	TRBV7-2	15	TRBJ1-1	.	.
TGCAGCGTGATAGCGGAACCGCAGTATTTT	CSVIAEPQYF	TRBV29-1	10	TRBJ2-3	.	.
TGTGCCAGCAGCCCCGTGGCGGGGGGCACTGAAGCTTTCTTT	CASSPVAGGTEAFF	TRBV7-9	14	TRBJ1-1	.	.
TGCGCCAGCAGCTCTCACAATGAGCAGTTCTTC	CASSSHNEQFF	TRBV5-1	11	TRBJ2-1	.	.
TGTGCCAGCTCACCAACGGGGACAGCCTATGGCTACACCTTC	CASSPTGTAYGYTF	TRBV18	14	TRBJ1-2	TRBD1	.
TGTGCCAGTAGTATAGGAGGGTCTGGCTACACCTTC	CASSIGGSGYTF	TRBV19	12	TRBJ1-2	.	.
TGTGCCACCCGGGGGAGTTCGGCTTACGAGCAGTACTTC	CATRGSSAYEQYF	TRBV5-4	13	TRBJ2-7	.	.
TGTGCCAGCAGCTTGGCCCTAGATTGGGACACTGAAGCTTTCTTT	CASSLALDWDTEAFF	TRBV5-8	15	TRBJ1-1	.	.
TGTGCCAGCAGCCAAGATGGATTAGCGGGGGACTCCTACGAGCAGTACTTC	CASSQDGLAGDSYEQYF	TRBV4-2	17	TRBJ2-7	TRBD2	.
TGTGCCAGCACTCCGGGTGGTCAGAACAATCAGCCCCAGCATTTT	CASTPGGQNNQPQHF	TRBV19	15	TRBJ1-5	.	.
TGTGCCAGCAGCGTAGGGCCCTCCTCCTATAATTCACCCCTCCACTTT	CASSVGPSSYNSPLHF	TRBV9	16	TRBJ1-6	.	.
TGTGCCAGCAGCAAAGGAGGGGACAGGGAGGGTCAGCCCCAGCATTTT	CASSKGGDREGQPQHF	TRBV21-1	16	TRBJ1-5	.	.
TGTGCCAGCAGGTCGGGACAAAACCAAGAGACCCAGTACTTC	CASRSGQNQETQYF	TRBV2	14	TRBJ2-5	.	.
TGTGCCAGCAGCGTAGCTCTTCCGGGACTCACAGATACGCAGTATTTT	CASSVALPGLTDTQYF	TRBV9	16	TRBJ2-3	.	.
TGCGCCAGCAGCCAAGCGGTCCAAGAGACCCAGTACTTC	CASSQAVQETQYF	TRBV4-1	13	TRBJ2-5	.	.
TGTGCCAGCAGCGAGCCTGGGAACACTGAAGCTTTCTTT	CASSEPGNTEAFF	TRBV6-2/TRBV6-3	13	TRBJ1-1	.	.
TGTGCCAGCAGTTACACCGGGACAGGGAAACACGAGCAGTACTTC	CASSYTGTGKHEQYF	TRBV6-5	15	TRBJ2-7	TRBD1	once
TGTGCCAGTACTCTAAGGACAGATCAGCCCCAGCATTTT	CASTLRTDQPQHF	TRBV19	13	TRBJ1-5	.	.
TGTGCCAGCAGCCACCGACTAGCGTCAGATGAGCAGTTCTTC	CASSHRLASDEQFF	TRBV5-5	14	TRBJ2-1	TRBD2	.
TGTGCCAGCAGCTGGACTAGCGGGGTATCTGTCGATGAGCAGTTCTTC	CASSWTSGVSVDEQFF	TRBV9	16	TRBJ2-1	TRBD2	.
TGTGCCAGCTCCCGCGGGTTTGACACTGAAGCTTTCTTT	CASSRGFDTEAFF	TRBV7-9	13	TRBJ1-1	.	.
TGTGCCAGCTCAGCGTCCTTAGAGACCCAGTACTTC	CASSASLETQYF	TRBV18	12	TRBJ2-5	.	.
TGTGCCAGCGGCCGGGACATCAATCAGCCCCAGCATTTT	CASGRDINQPQHF	TRBV19	13	TRBJ1-5	.	.
TGTGCCAGCAGTTACCCTGGGACTAGGGCTACGCAGTATTTT	CASSYPGTRATQYF	TRBV6-2/TRBV6-3	14	TRBJ2-3	TRBD2	.
TGCGCCAGCAGTCAATCGCTTGGTCACGGGACATCCCTCAGCTCTGGGGCCAACGTCCTGACTTTC	CASSQSLGHGTSLSSGANVLTF	TRBV23-1	22	TRBJ2-6	.	.
TGTGCCAGCAGTTCCTACCGCCTCGAGGTGCACACTGAAGCTTTCTTT	CASSSYRLEVHTEAFF	TRBV6-5	16	TRBJ1-1	.	.
TGTGCCAGCAGCCCCTTGGACAGCCAGAACACTGAAGCTTTCTTT	CASSPLDSQNTEAFF	TRBV7-9	15	TRBJ1-1	.	.